This T cell receptor (beta chain) comes out of a study of blood T cell repertoires in COVID-19. The CDR3 has 14 amino acids. Germline V gives CDR1 LNHDA, CDR2 SQIVND (reference sequence). The germline V and J ends were trimmed by 10 bases and 3 bases, with 18 bases remaining between them. Clones were sequenced by immunoSEQ multiplex PCR, and TCRdb holds only the in-frame ones, with some missing. The sample consists of around 400,000 clones, around 87% of them appearing once. The chain is built from TRBV19 and TRBJ1-1; D call uncertain. The origin of this receptor is a woman aged 60-75 years with COVID-19, enrolled during active disease. Sequenced material: peripheral blood. The CDR3 DNA follows: TGTGCCACGACAATGCGTCAAGCACACACTGAAGCTTTCTTT. It specifies CATTMRQAHTEAFF.